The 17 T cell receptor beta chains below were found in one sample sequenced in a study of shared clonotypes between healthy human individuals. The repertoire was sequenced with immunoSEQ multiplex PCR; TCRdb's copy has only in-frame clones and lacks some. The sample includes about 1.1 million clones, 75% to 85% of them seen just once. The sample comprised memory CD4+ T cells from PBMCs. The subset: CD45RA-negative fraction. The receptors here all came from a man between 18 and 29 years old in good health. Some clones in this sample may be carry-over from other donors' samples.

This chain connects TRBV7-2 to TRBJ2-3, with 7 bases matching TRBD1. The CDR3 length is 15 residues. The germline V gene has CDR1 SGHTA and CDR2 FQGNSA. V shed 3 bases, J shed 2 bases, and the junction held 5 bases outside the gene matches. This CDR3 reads CASSFGGQPTDTQYF. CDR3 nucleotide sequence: TGTGCCAGCAGCTTTGGGGGACAGCCCACAGATACGCAGTATTTT.

CDR3 in amino acids: CASSATDRAGYEQYF. Here the CDR3 DNA reads TGTGCCAGCAGTGCCACGGACAGGGCGGGCTACGAGCAGTACTTC. V usage is TRBV25-1 and J usage is TRBJ2-7; 8 bases map to TRBD1. V shed 4 bases, J shed 3 bases, and the junction held 8 bases outside the gene matches. CDR1 is MGHDK and CDR2 is SYGVNS in the germline V gene. There are 15 residues in the CDR3.

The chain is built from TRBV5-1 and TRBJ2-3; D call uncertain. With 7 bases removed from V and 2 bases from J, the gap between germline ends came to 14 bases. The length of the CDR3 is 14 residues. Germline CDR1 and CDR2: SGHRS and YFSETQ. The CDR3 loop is CASFGYSATDTQYF. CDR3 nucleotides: TGCGCCAGCTTTGGGTACAGTGCCACAGATACGCAGTATTTT. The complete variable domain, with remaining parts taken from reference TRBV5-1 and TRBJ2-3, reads KAGVTQTPRYLIKTRGQQVTLSCSPISGHRSVSWYQQTPGQGLQFLFEYFSETQRNKGNFPGRFSGRQFSNSRSEMNVSTLELGDSALYLCASFGYSATDTQYFGPGTRLTVL.

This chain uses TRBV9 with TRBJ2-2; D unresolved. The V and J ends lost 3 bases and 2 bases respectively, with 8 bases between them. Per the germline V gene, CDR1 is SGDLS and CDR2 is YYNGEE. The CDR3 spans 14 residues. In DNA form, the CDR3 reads TGTGCCAGCAGCGGAGCGACTAACACCGGGGAGCTGTTTTTT. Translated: CASSGATNTGELFF.

The CDR3 loop reads CASSLVQRYEQYF. DNA of the CDR3: TGTGCCAGCAGCTTAGTACAGCGATACGAGCAGTACTTC. The V call is TRBV13, the J call TRBJ2-7; no firm D call. CDR3 length equals 13 residues. Germline assignment: CDR1 PRHDT and CDR2 FYEKMQ (reference sequence). The V gene lost 1 base and the J gene lost 4 bases, with 8 bases spanning the gap.

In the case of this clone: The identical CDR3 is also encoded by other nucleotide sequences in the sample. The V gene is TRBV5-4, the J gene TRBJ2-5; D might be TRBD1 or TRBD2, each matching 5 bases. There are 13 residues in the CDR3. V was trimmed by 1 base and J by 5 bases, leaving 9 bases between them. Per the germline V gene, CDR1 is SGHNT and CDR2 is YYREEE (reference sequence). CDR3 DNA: TGTGCCAGCAGCTTGAGAGGGGCGGAGACCCAGTACTTC. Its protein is CASSLRGAETQYF. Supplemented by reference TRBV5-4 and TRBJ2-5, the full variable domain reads ETGVTQSPTHLIKTRGQQVTLRCSSQSGHNTVSWYQQALGQGPQFIFQYYREEENGRGNFPPRFSGLQFPNYSSELNVNALELDDSALYLCASSLRGAETQYFGPGTRLLVL.

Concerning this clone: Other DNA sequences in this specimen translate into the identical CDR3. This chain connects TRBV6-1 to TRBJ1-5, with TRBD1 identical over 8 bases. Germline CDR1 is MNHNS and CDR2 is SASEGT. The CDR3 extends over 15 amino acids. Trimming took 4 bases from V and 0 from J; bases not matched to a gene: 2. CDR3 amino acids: CASSGTGYSNQPQHF. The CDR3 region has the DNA TGTGCCAGCAGTGGGACAGGGTATAGCAATCAGCCCCAGCATTTT.

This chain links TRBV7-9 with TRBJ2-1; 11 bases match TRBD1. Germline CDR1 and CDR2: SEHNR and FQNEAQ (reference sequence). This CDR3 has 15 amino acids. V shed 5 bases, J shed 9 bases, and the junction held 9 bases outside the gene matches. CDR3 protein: CASSPRTGGHGEQFF. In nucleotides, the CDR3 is TGTGCCAGCAGCCCGAGGACAGGGGGCCACGGTGAGCAGTTCTTC.

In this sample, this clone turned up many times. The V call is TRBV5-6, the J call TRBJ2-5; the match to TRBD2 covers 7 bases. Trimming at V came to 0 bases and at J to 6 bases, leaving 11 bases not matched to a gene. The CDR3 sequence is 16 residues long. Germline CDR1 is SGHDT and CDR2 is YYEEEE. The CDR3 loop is CASSLAGGAGRKTQYF. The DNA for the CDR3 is TGTGCCAGCAGCTTGGCGGGGGGTGCGGGGAGGAAGACCCAGTACTTC.

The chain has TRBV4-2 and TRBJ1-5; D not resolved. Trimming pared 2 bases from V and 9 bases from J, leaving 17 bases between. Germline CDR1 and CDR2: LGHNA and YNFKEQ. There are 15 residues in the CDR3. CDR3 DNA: TGTGCCAGCAGCCAAACATCAGACGGCCCGGGGCCCCAGCATTTT. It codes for CASSQTSDGPGPQHF.

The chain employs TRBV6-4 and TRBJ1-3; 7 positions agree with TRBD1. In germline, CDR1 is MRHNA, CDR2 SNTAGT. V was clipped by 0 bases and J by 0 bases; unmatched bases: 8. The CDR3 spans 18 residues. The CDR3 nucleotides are TGTGCCAGCAGTGACTCGGGGGAGGGGGCTTTCTCTGGAAACACCATATATTTT. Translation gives CASSDSGEGAFSGNTIYF.

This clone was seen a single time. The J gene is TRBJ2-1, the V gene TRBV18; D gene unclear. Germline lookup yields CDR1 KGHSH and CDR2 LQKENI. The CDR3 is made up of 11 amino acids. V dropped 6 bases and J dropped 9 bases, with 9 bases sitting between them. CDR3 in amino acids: CASSRGAEQFF. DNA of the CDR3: TGTGCCAGCTCCCGCGGCGCTGAGCAGTTCTTC.

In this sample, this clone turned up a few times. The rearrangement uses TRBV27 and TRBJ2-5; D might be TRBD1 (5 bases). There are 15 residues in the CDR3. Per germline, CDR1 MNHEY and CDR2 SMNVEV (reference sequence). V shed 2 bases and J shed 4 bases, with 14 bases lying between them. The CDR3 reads CASSLRAGQRETQYF. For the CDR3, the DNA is TGTGCCAGCAGTTTAAGGGCAGGGCAACGAGAGACCCAGTACTTC.

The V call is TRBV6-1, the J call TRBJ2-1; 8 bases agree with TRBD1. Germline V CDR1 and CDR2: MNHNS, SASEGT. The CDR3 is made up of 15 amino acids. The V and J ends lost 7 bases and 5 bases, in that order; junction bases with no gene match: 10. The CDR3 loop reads CASISNRGYDNEQFF. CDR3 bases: TGTGCCAGCATTTCGAACAGGGGGTACGACAATGAGCAGTTCTTC.

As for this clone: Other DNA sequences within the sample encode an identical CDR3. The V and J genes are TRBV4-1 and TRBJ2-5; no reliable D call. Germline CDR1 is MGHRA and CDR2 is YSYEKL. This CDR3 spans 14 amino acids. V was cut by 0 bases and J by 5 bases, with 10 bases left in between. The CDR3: CASSQDPGRETQYF. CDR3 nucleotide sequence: TGCGCCAGCAGCCAAGACCCCGGCCGGGAGACCCAGTACTTC.

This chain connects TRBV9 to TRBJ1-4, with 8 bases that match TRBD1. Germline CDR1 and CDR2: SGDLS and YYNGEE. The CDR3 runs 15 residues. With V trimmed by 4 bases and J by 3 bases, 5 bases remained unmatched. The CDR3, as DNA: TGTGCCAGCAGCCCCCGACAGGGGTCTAATGAAAAACTGTTTTTT. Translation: CASSPRQGSNEKLFF.

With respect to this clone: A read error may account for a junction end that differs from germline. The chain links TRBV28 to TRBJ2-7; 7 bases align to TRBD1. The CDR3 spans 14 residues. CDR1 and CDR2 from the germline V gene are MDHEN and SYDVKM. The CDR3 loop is CASSSTGTVKKGFF. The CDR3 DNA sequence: TGTGCCAGCAGTTCTACCGGGACAGTGAAAAAAGGATTCTTC.